These T cell receptor beta chains were read from a single sample in a study of T cell responses to AZD1222 COVID-19 vaccine. Assay used: immunoSEQ multiplex PCR; TCRdb lists only in-frame clones, some missing. Counted here are 150,000 to 200,000 clones, approximately 93% occurring once; the ten biggest clones make up about 3.9%. The sequencing used peripheral blood, collected on day 0 of AZD1222 vaccination. The receptors were gathered from an adult in good health. The CDR3 runs from the conserved cysteine through the conserved F or W. The order of the fields is CDR3 length, D gene, V gene, J gene, clone size, CDR3 DNA, CDR3 protein. The D gene is left open where the match is weak. Clone size, where shown, is once, few, many, or a class for clones that have expanded.

CDR3 length: 12
D gene: TRBD1
V gene: TRBV30
J gene: TRBJ2-7
clone size: -
CDR3 DNA: TGTGCCTGGAGTACAGGGGGCGACGAGCAGTACTTC
CDR3 protein: CAWSTGGDEQYF

CDR3 length: 15
D gene: TRBD1
V gene: TRBV2
J gene: TRBJ1-6
clone size: -
CDR3 DNA: TGTGCCAGCAGTGAGTTCAGGGGGCGAAATTCACCCCTCCACTTT
CDR3 protein: CASSEFRGRNSPLHF

CDR3 length: 13
D gene: -
V gene: TRBV6-5
J gene: TRBJ2-1
clone size: -
CDR3 DNA: TGTGCCACACTACGGGATCCCCCCAATGAGCAGTTCTTC
CDR3 protein: CATLRDPPNEQFF

CDR3 length: 13
D gene: -
V gene: TRBV6-5
J gene: TRBJ1-2
clone size: -
CDR3 DNA: TGTGCCAGCAGTTCATCGGCAGGTTATGGCTACACCTTC
CDR3 protein: CASSSSAGYGYTF

CDR3 length: 18
D gene: TRBD1
V gene: TRBV7-6
J gene: TRBJ2-3
clone size: -
CDR3 DNA: TGTGCCAGCAGCTTAGAGGTCGAAGGGACAGGGAGAACAGATACGCAGTATTTT
CDR3 protein: CASSLEVEGTGRTDTQYF

CDR3 length: 14
D gene: -
V gene: TRBV30
J gene: TRBJ1-1
clone size: -
CDR3 DNA: TGTGCCTGGAGTGTTACCAGCGGATGGACTGAAGCTTTCTTT
CDR3 protein: CAWSVTSGWTEAFF

CDR3 length: 13
D gene: -
V gene: TRBV19
J gene: TRBJ1-5
clone size: -
CDR3 DNA: TGTGCCAGTACCCCAGGGGTGGGTCAGCCCCAGCATTTT
CDR3 protein: CASTPGVGQPQHF

CDR3 length: 13
D gene: -
V gene: TRBV19
J gene: TRBJ1-1
clone size: -
CDR3 DNA: TGTGCCAGTAGTGTAACAGCGAACACTGAAGCTTTCTTT
CDR3 protein: CASSVTANTEAFF

CDR3 length: 14
D gene: -
V gene: TRBV3-1/TRBV3-2
J gene: TRBJ1-3
clone size: -
CDR3 DNA: TGTGCCAGCAGCCAAGGGGCAGTTTGGGACACCATATATTTT
CDR3 protein: CASSQGAVWDTIYF

CDR3 length: 15
D gene: TRBD1
V gene: TRBV28
J gene: TRBJ1-5
clone size: -
CDR3 DNA: TGTGCCACCCAGACGGGACAGAAATTTTATCAGCCCCAGCATTTT
CDR3 protein: CATQTGQKFYQPQHF

CDR3 length: 15
D gene: TRBD1
V gene: TRBV28
J gene: TRBJ2-7
clone size: -
CDR3 DNA: TGTGCCAGCAGGACTTGGACAGGAAGCTCCTACGAGCAGTACTTC
CDR3 protein: CASRTWTGSSYEQYF

CDR3 length: 15
D gene: -
V gene: TRBV5-1
J gene: TRBJ1-1
clone size: -
CDR3 DNA: TGCGCCAGCAGCCTGGAGGGGGGTAGGACCACTGAAGCTTTCTTT
CDR3 protein: CASSLEGGRTTEAFF

CDR3 length: 16
D gene: TRBD1
V gene: TRBV5-1
J gene: TRBJ2-3
clone size: few
CDR3 DNA: TGCGCCAGCAGCTTGGGGGACAGGGGAGTTTTAGAGACGCAGTATTTT
CDR3 protein: CASSLGDRGVLETQYF

CDR3 length: 16
D gene: TRBD1
V gene: TRBV7-6
J gene: TRBJ2-3
clone size: -
CDR3 DNA: TGTGCCAGCAGCAAACGGGGACAGGAGGGCACAGATACGCAGTATTTT
CDR3 protein: CASSKRGQEGTDTQYF

CDR3 length: 13
D gene: -
V gene: TRBV5-1
J gene: TRBJ2-1
clone size: -
CDR3 DNA: TGCGCCAGCAGCCTCTACCAACCCAATGAGCAGTTCTTC
CDR3 protein: CASSLYQPNEQFF

CDR3 length: 12
D gene: -
V gene: TRBV11-2
J gene: TRBJ1-1
clone size: -
CDR3 DNA: TGTGCCAGCAGACCCTCTGTCGCTGAAGCTTTCTTT
CDR3 protein: CASRPSVAEAFF

CDR3 length: 17
D gene: TRBD2
V gene: TRBV7-6
J gene: TRBJ2-2
clone size: -
CDR3 DNA: TGTGCCAGCAGACTGACTAGCGGGGGGAGTAACACCGGGGAGCTGTTTTTT
CDR3 protein: CASRLTSGGSNTGELFF

CDR3 length: 14
D gene: TRBD2
V gene: TRBV5-1
J gene: TRBJ2-7
clone size: -
CDR3 DNA: TGCGCCAGCAGCTTTCCAGCGGGAGAAAGCGAGCAGTACTTC
CDR3 protein: CASSFPAGESEQYF

CDR3 length: 13
D gene: -
V gene: TRBV6-2/TRBV6-3
J gene: TRBJ1-2
clone size: -
CDR3 DNA: TGTGCCAGCAGTTACGGGACATTTTCTGGCTACACCTTC
CDR3 protein: CASSYGTFSGYTF

CDR3 length: 10
D gene: -
V gene: TRBV20-1
J gene: TRBJ1-1
clone size: -
CDR3 DNA: TGCAGTGCTCGACGGATTGAAGCTTTCTTT
CDR3 protein: CSARRIEAFF

CDR3 length: 14
D gene: TRBD2
V gene: TRBV27
J gene: TRBJ2-7
clone size: -
CDR3 DNA: TGTGCCAGCAGTTATGAGCGGGAGAGCTACGAGCAGTACTTC
CDR3 protein: CASSYERESYEQYF

CDR3 length: 13
D gene: -
V gene: TRBV13
J gene: TRBJ1-3
clone size: -
CDR3 DNA: TGTGCCAGCAGAGGATCCTCTGGAAACACCATATATTTT
CDR3 protein: CASRGSSGNTIYF

CDR3 length: 11
D gene: -
V gene: TRBV23-1
J gene: TRBJ1-1
clone size: -
CDR3 DNA: TGCGCCAGAATAAAGAACACTGAAGCTTTCTTT
CDR3 protein: CARIKNTEAFF

CDR3 length: 16
D gene: TRBD2
V gene: TRBV11-2
J gene: TRBJ2-3
clone size: -
CDR3 DNA: TGTGCCAGCAGCCGGGGGGTGAGCGGGAACACAGATACGCAGTATTTT
CDR3 protein: CASSRGVSGNTDTQYF

CDR3 length: 15
D gene: TRBD1
V gene: TRBV5-1
J gene: TRBJ1-1
clone size: -
CDR3 DNA: TGCGCCAGCAGCTCTAGGACAGGCCTGAACACTGAAGCTTTCTTT
CDR3 protein: CASSSRTGLNTEAFF

CDR3 length: 12
D gene: -
V gene: TRBV6-6
J gene: TRBJ1-2
clone size: -
CDR3 DNA: TGTGCCAGCAGTAAGGAGCGCTATGGCTACACCTTC
CDR3 protein: CASSKERYGYTF

CDR3 length: 16
D gene: TRBD2
V gene: TRBV5-4
J gene: TRBJ2-1
clone size: -
CDR3 DNA: TGTGCCAGCAGCGGACCGGGACTAGCGGGAGTCCATGAGCAGTTCTTC
CDR3 protein: CASSGPGLAGVHEQFF

CDR3 length: 14
D gene: -
V gene: TRBV7-2
J gene: TRBJ2-1
clone size: -
CDR3 DNA: TGTGCCAGCAGCCCGCGATGGGGGCTAAATGAGCAGTTCTTC
CDR3 protein: CASSPRWGLNEQFF

CDR3 length: 13
D gene: -
V gene: TRBV5-6
J gene: TRBJ1-2
clone size: -
CDR3 DNA: TGTGCCAGCAGCCAACAGATAAACTATGGCTACACCTTC
CDR3 protein: CASSQQINYGYTF

CDR3 length: 13
D gene: -
V gene: TRBV3-1/TRBV3-2
J gene: TRBJ1-2
clone size: -
CDR3 DNA: TGTGCCAGCAATACCGCAGGGAGCTATGGCTACACCTTC
CDR3 protein: CASNTAGSYGYTF

CDR3 length: 13
D gene: -
V gene: TRBV27
J gene: TRBJ1-5
clone size: -
CDR3 DNA: TGTGCCAGCGGGGTTAGCGTACGTCAGCCCCAGCATTTT
CDR3 protein: CASGVSVRQPQHF

CDR3 length: 12
D gene: -
V gene: TRBV6-5
J gene: TRBJ2-1
clone size: -
CDR3 DNA: TGTGCCTCAAAGCGCGGCACCAATGAGCAGTTCTTC
CDR3 protein: CASKRGTNEQFF

CDR3 length: 13
D gene: -
V gene: TRBV23-1
J gene: TRBJ1-2
clone size: once
CDR3 DNA: TGCGCCAGCAGTCAATCGGGGAGCTATGGCTACACCTTC
CDR3 protein: CASSQSGSYGYTF

CDR3 length: 15
D gene: -
V gene: TRBV11-2
J gene: TRBJ2-3
clone size: -
CDR3 DNA: TGTGCCAGCAGCCAGGGAGCAACGGACACAGATACGCAGTATTTT
CDR3 protein: CASSQGATDTDTQYF

CDR3 length: 12
D gene: TRBD1
V gene: TRBV6-4
J gene: TRBJ1-2
clone size: -
CDR3 DNA: TGTGCCAGCAGTCCGGGACAGGGGTTATACACCTTC
CDR3 protein: CASSPGQGLYTF

CDR3 length: 11
D gene: -
V gene: TRBV29-1
J gene: TRBJ1-4
clone size: -
CDR3 DNA: TGCAGCGCCGTCCAGGGGGAAAAACTGTTTTTT
CDR3 protein: CSAVQGEKLFF

CDR3 length: 13
D gene: -
V gene: TRBV19
J gene: TRBJ2-2
clone size: -
CDR3 DNA: TGTGCCAGTAGTATAGTGGCTACCGGGGAGCTGTTTTTT
CDR3 protein: CASSIVATGELFF

CDR3 length: 15
D gene: TRBD1
V gene: TRBV6-5
J gene: TRBJ1-4
clone size: -
CDR3 DNA: TGTGCCAGCAGTCGACAGGGTGGCGGTAATGAAAAACTGTTTTTT
CDR3 protein: CASSRQGGGNEKLFF

CDR3 length: 13
D gene: -
V gene: TRBV29-1
J gene: TRBJ1-2
clone size: -
CDR3 DNA: TGCAGCGTCCTTGTTCGACAGTTCGATGGCTACACCTTC
CDR3 protein: CSVLVRQFDGYTF

CDR3 length: 14
D gene: TRBD2
V gene: TRBV5-1
J gene: TRBJ2-1
clone size: -
CDR3 DNA: TGCGCCAGCGTGGGAGGGAGCCGGTCGGATGAGCAGTTCTTC
CDR3 protein: CASVGGSRSDEQFF

CDR3 length: 14
D gene: TRBD2
V gene: TRBV6-5
J gene: TRBJ2-1
clone size: -
CDR3 DNA: TGTGCCAGCAGTTCCGGGACTAGCGCGACTGAGCAGTTCTTC
CDR3 protein: CASSSGTSATEQFF

CDR3 length: 14
D gene: -
V gene: TRBV18
J gene: TRBJ1-6
clone size: -
CDR3 DNA: TGTGCCAGCTCTCGCGACAGAAATAATTCACCCCTCCACTTT
CDR3 protein: CASSRDRNNSPLHF

CDR3 length: 13
D gene: -
V gene: TRBV4-1
J gene: TRBJ1-1
clone size: -
CDR3 DNA: TGCGCCAGCAGCCAAGGTCGGGGCACTGAAGCTTTCTTT
CDR3 protein: CASSQGRGTEAFF

CDR3 length: 15
D gene: -
V gene: TRBV10-3
J gene: TRBJ2-7
clone size: -
CDR3 DNA: TGTGCCATCAGTGAAGGGGCAGGGGTAGATGTCGAGCAGTACTTC
CDR3 protein: CAISEGAGVDVEQYF

CDR3 length: 19
D gene: TRBD2
V gene: TRBV5-4
J gene: TRBJ2-2
clone size: -
CDR3 DNA: TGTGCCAGCAGCTTGGGGAGTAGCGGGAGGTGGTTTGGCACCGGGGAGCTGTTTTTT
CDR3 protein: CASSLGSSGRWFGTGELFF

CDR3 length: 16
D gene: -
V gene: TRBV5-6
J gene: TRBJ1-4
clone size: once
CDR3 DNA: TGTGCCAGCAGCTTTAGGGTTAGGAGCACGAATGAAAAACTGTTTTTT
CDR3 protein: CASSFRVRSTNEKLFF

CDR3 length: 16
D gene: -
V gene: TRBV9
J gene: TRBJ1-1
clone size: -
CDR3 DNA: TGTGCCAGCAGCGTAGGGAAGGGACCGGTGAACACTGAAGCTTTCTTT
CDR3 protein: CASSVGKGPVNTEAFF

CDR3 length: 13
D gene: -
V gene: TRBV12-3/TRBV12-4
J gene: TRBJ1-6
clone size: once
CDR3 DNA: TGTGCCAGCAGTTGGGGAGGTAATTCACCCCTCCACTTT
CDR3 protein: CASSWGGNSPLHF